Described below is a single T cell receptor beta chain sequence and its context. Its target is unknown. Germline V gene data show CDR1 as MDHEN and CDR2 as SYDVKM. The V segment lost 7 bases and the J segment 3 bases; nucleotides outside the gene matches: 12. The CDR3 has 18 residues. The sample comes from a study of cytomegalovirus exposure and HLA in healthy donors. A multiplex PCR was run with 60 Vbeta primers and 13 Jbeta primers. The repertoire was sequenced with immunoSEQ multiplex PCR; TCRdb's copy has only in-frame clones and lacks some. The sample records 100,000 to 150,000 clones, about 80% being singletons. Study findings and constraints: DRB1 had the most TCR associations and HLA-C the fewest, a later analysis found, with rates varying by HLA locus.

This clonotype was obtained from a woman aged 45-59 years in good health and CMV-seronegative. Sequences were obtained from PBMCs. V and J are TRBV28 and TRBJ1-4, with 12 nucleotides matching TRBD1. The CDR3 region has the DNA TGTGCCAGCACCCCACGCTCGGGGACAGGGGGCCCTAATGAAAAACTGTTTTTT. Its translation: CASTPRSGTGGPNEKLFF.